Following are 20 T cell receptor beta chains from one sample sequenced in a study of blood T cell repertoires in COVID-19. Generated by immunoSEQ multiplex PCR, the TCRdb table keeps only in-frame clones and is missing some. Found here are about 130,000 clones, 80% to 95% of them singletons; the top ten hold just over 2%. Sequencing used peripheral blood. These receptors came from a man aged 45-65 years with COVID-19, enrolled during active disease.

The sample holds one count of this clone. The V call is TRBV4-3, the J call TRBJ1-2; D unresolved. Trimming took 0 bases from V and 4 from J, leaving 15 bases between them. CDR3 size: 16 residues. In germline, CDR1 is LGHNA, CDR2 YSLEER. The CDR3 loop reads CASSQDRSRQGYGYTF. The CDR3 nucleotides read TGCGCCAGCAGCCAAGATAGGTCCCGACAAGGCTATGGCTACACCTTC.

As DNA, the CDR3 is TGTGCCAGTGGTGCGGGACAGAACTATGGCTACACCTTC. Amino acids: CASGAGQNYGYTF. The rearrangement uses TRBV19 and TRBJ1-2; 7 bases map to TRBD1. The germline gives CDR1 LNHDA, CDR2 SQIVND (reference sequence). CDR3 length equals 13 residues. J gave up 2 bases and V 8 bases, and 5 bases lay outside the gene matches.

The chain couples TRBV4-1 to TRBJ1-3; possible D gene TRBD1, 5 bases. The CDR3 has 17 amino acids. Germline values: CDR1 MGHRA, CDR2 YSYEKL. Trimming shortened V by 0 bases and J by 0 bases, and 12 bases separated the two germline ends. CDR3 sequence: CASSQDLGRDSGNTIYF. DNA of the CDR3: TGCGCCAGCAGCCAAGATTTGGGCAGGGACTCTGGAAACACCATATATTTT.

Worth noting for this clone: Other DNA sequences in the sample encode the same CDR3. The chain recombines TRBV6-5 with TRBJ2-1; 11 bases line up with TRBD2. This CDR3 has 14 residues. The J segment lost 4 bases and the V segment lost 5 bases, leaving 1 base of the junction unmatched. CDR1 is MNHEY and CDR2 is SVGAGI in the germline V gene. CDR3 sequence reads: CASSLAGGYNEQFF. The CDR3 DNA reads TGTGCCAGCAGTCTAGCGGGAGGTTACAATGAGCAGTTCTTC.

The chain has TRBV28 and TRBJ2-7; TRBD1 matches at 7 bases. The CDR3 totals 12 residues. The V gene end was trimmed by 5 bases and the J gene end by 4 bases; junction bases not matched to a gene: 2. The germline gives CDR1 MDHEN, CDR2 SYDVKM. Written as DNA, the CDR3 is TGTGCCAGCAGTGGACAGGTGTACGAGCAGTACTTC. It codes for CASSGQVYEQYF.

This clone was recorded once. The chain carries TRBV13 and TRBJ1-1, with 8 bases aligning to TRBD1. V shed 3 bases and J 0 bases; nucleotides not matched to a gene: 6. Per the germline V gene, CDR1 is PRHDT and CDR2 is FYEKMQ (reference sequence). The CDR3 consists of 16 residues. CDR3 residues: CASSFAGGAMNTEAFF. CDR3 DNA: TGTGCCAGCAGCTTCGCAGGGGGCGCTATGAACACTGAAGCTTTCTTT.

The chain carries TRBV27 and TRBJ1-1, with D possibly TRBD1 on 6 matching bases. The V gene's germline CDR1 is MNHEY and CDR2 SMNVEV (reference sequence). The CDR3 spans 13 residues. The V and J ends lost 1 base and 8 bases respectively, with 11 bases between them. The CDR3 here is CASSLFPDSEAFF. Written as DNA, the CDR3 is TGTGCCAGCAGTTTATTCCCGGACAGCGAAGCTTTCTTT.

The chain carries TRBV5-4 and TRBJ2-1; TRBD2 is a possible D gene (6 bases). The CDR3 totals 15 residues. V was pared by 6 bases and J by 13 bases, with 26 bases between. Germline V gives CDR1 SGHNT, CDR2 YYREEE (reference sequence). For the CDR3, the DNA is TGTGCCAGCACTGAGGCGGGACTCCATAAAGCGAAACAGTTCTTC. This codes for CASTEAGLHKAKQFF.

V is TRBV5-1 and J is TRBJ1-3; D is unresolved. Germline CDR1 SGHRS, CDR2 YFSETQ. The CDR3 sequence is 16 residues long. Deletions cut 0 bases from V and 2 bases from J, with 12 bases between. Here the CDR3 reads CASSLAARVAGNTIYF. The CDR3 DNA sequence: TGCGCCAGCAGCTTGGCCGCGCGAGTTGCTGGAAACACCATATATTTT.

The J gene is TRBJ2-2, the V gene TRBV6-5; TRBD2 matches 7 bases. The ends lost 0 bases at V and 3 bases at J; junction bases unmatched: 4. CDR1 is MNHEY and CDR2 is SVGAGI in the germline V gene. The CDR3 is made up of 16 amino acids. The CDR3 here is CASSYSRGSDTGELFF. Written as DNA, the CDR3 is TGTGCCAGCAGTTACTCGCGCGGGAGTGACACCGGGGAGCTGTTTTTT.

The chain links TRBV14 to TRBJ2-7, with 8 bases fitting TRBD2. Trimming at V came to 3 bases and at J to 2 bases, leaving 6 bases not matched to a gene. CDR3 length: 15 amino acids. Germline loops: CDR1 SGHDN, CDR2 FVKESK. Here the CDR3 DNA reads TGTGCCAGCAGCCAGGGAAGCGGGAGTGCCTACGAGCAGTACGTC. It specifies CASSQGSGSAYEQYV.

This chain connects TRBV28 to TRBJ2-3; 9 bases agree with TRBD2. Germline CDR1 is MDHEN and CDR2 is SYDVKM. With V trimmed by 2 bases and J by 0 bases, 0 bases remained unmatched. There are 15 residues in the CDR3. CDR3 DNA sequence: TGTGCCAGCAGTTTAACTAGCGGGAGCACAGATACGCAGTATTTT. Translated: CASSLTSGSTDTQYF.

The chain uses TRBV5-1 and TRBJ1-5, with D possibly matching TRBD1 (6 bases). The V gene lost 5 bases and the J gene lost 0 bases, with 18 bases spanning the gap. This CDR3 is built from 17 residues. Germline V CDR1 and CDR2: SGHRS, YFSETQ. In DNA, the CDR3 is TGCGCCAGCAGTACCGACAGGCACCTATATAGCAATCAGCCCCAGCATTTT. Protein product: CASSTDRHLYSNQPQHF. The complete variable domain, with remaining parts taken from reference TRBV5-1 and TRBJ1-5, reads KAGVTQTPRYLIKTRGQQVTLSCSPISGHRSVSWYQQTPGQGLQFLFEYFSETQRNKGNFPGRFSGRQFSNSRSEMNVSTLELGDSALYLCASSTDRHLYSNQPQHFGDGTRLSIL.

The chain uses TRBV7-2 and TRBJ2-1, with 7 nucleotides matching TRBD2. Losses at the gene ends were 5 bases for V and 9 bases for J; bases not matched to a gene: 13. From germline, CDR1 is SGHTA and CDR2 FQGNSA. The CDR3 is 15 amino acids. CDR3: CASSTSGTQLGEQFF. Written as DNA, the CDR3 is TGTGCCAGCAGCACCAGCGGGACGCAGTTGGGTGAGCAGTTCTTC.

This rearrangement joins TRBV4-3 to TRBJ2-2, with TRBD2 matching over 7 bases. Losses at the gene ends were 1 base for V and 0 bases for J; bases not matched to a gene: 8. The V gene's germline CDR1 is LGHNA and CDR2 YSLEER. The CDR3 has 18 amino acids. The CDR3 bases are TGCGCCAGCAGCCAAGGGGAGGGAAGGGCCGCGAACACCGGGGAGCTGTTTTTT. Protein product: CASSQGEGRAANTGELFF.

V is TRBV10-3 and J is TRBJ2-1, with TRBD2 identical over 7 bases. Germline V gene data show CDR1 as ENHRY and CDR2 as SYGVKD. With 2 bases clipped from V and 8 bases from J, the junction kept 9 bases outside the gene matches. The CDR3 covers 15 residues. CDR3 DNA sequence: TGTGCCATCAGTGAGGGGCGGGAGCGGACCGATGAGCAGTTCTTC. Translation: CAISEGRERTDEQFF.

The chain couples TRBV24-1 to TRBJ2-5; TRBD2 aligns across 10 bases. CDR1 and CDR2 from the germline V gene are KGHDR and SFDVKD. V was pared by 4 bases and J by 0 bases, with 7 bases of the junction left unmatched. This CDR3 has 17 amino acids. The DNA for the CDR3 is TGTGCCACCAGTGAAACCCGGACTAGCGGATACCAAGAGACCCAGTACTTC. This sequence encodes CATSETRTSGYQETQYF.

The rearrangement links TRBV5-1 to TRBJ1-4; D call uncertain. V gave up 0 bases and J gave up 0 bases, with 6 bases separating them. Germline V gene sequence: CDR1 SGHRS, CDR2 YFSETQ. The CDR3 loop spans 15 amino acids. Here the CDR3 reads CASSLGGATNEKLFF. In DNA form, the CDR3 reads TGCGCCAGCAGCTTGGGCGGAGCAACTAATGAAAAACTGTTTTTT.

This rearrangement joins TRBV2 to TRBJ1-1; D is perhaps TRBD1 (5 bases). The CDR3 totals 13 residues. Germline V gene sequence: CDR1 SNHLY, CDR2 FYNNEI. V lost 6 bases, J lost 1 base, and 9 bases lay in between. CDR3 sequence: CASRGPGNTEAFF. DNA of the CDR3: TGTGCCAGCAGGGGGCCGGGGAACACTGAAGCTTTCTTT.

The chain joins TRBV5-1 to TRBJ2-2; D is unresolved. Trimming removed 3 bases from V and 7 bases from J, with 7 bases in between. Germline V lookup: CDR1 SGHRS, CDR2 YFSETQ. The CDR3 consists of 12 residues. The CDR3 region is CASSSVRGELFF. DNA of the CDR3: TGCGCCAGCAGCTCAGTACGCGGGGAGCTGTTTTTT. Supplemented by reference TRBV5-1 and TRBJ2-2, the full variable domain reads KAGVTQTPRYLIKTRGQQVTLSCSPISGHRSVSWYQQTPGQGLQFLFEYFSETQRNKGNFPGRFSGRQFSNSRSEMNVSTLELGDSALYLCASSSVRGELFFGEGSRLTVL.